This TCR beta chain was sequenced in a study of T cell changes during pregnancy in multiple sclerosis. CDR1 is SGHDT and CDR2 is YYEEEE in the germline V gene. Trimming took off 0 bases at V and 7 bases at J, with 11 bases between the two ends. The CDR3 consists of 14 residues. This clone was observed a single time. Sequenced by immunoSEQ multiplex PCR; TCRdb stores in-frame clones only, minus some. Among tens of thousands of clones, under 90% were seen once, and the ten largest hold more than 7.5%. The source of this sequence is a female donor with multiple sclerosis, enrolled in a pregnancy study. V gene TRBV5-6 combines with J gene TRBJ2-1; weak D call: TRBD2 (5 bases). Sequencing was performed on CD8+ T cells from peripheral blood mononuclear cells, taken after pregnancy. The CDR3 nucleotides are TGTGCCAGCAGCTTGGATCTAGCTGGAAATGAGCAGTTCTTC. It specifies CASSLDLAGNEQFF.